These 20 T cell receptor beta chains came from one sample sequenced in a study of blood T cell repertoires in COVID-19. This table comes from immunoSEQ multiplex PCR, and its TCRdb copy is limited to in-frame clones, with some not included. The sample yields more than 110,000 clones, 86% seen once. The sequenced material came from PBMCs or T cells enriched from blood (not recorded which). Receptor source: a man aged 45-65 years who had recovered from COVID-19.

V and J are TRBV19 and TRBJ2-1; 14 bases fit TRBD2. This CDR3 contains 18 residues. The V gene's germline CDR1 is LNHDA and CDR2 SQIVND (reference sequence). The V segment lost 5 bases and the J segment 2 bases; nucleotides outside the gene matches: 8. CDR3 bases: TGTGCCAGTAGTGCCCAGACTAGCGGGGGGGCTCCCTACAATGAGCAGTTCTTC. Its translation is CASSAQTSGGAPYNEQFF.

J is TRBJ1-2 and V is TRBV2, with TRBD1 matching 7 bases. The CDR3 is 16 amino acids. V shed 6 bases, J shed 4 bases, and the junction held 14 bases outside the gene matches. Germline CDR1 and CDR2: SNHLY and FYNNEI. CDR3 sequence (DNA): TGTGCCAGCAGGTCCGGGACAGACGCTCTCGCCTATGGCTACACCTTC. Translation: CASRSGTDALAYGYTF.

CDR3 nucleotides: TGTGCCAGCAGCGTAAGAGTGGCAGCGGGTGTCAGCAATGAGCAGTTCTTC. It is translated as CASSVRVAAGVSNEQFF. The rearrangement joins TRBV9 to TRBJ2-1; tentatively, D is TRBD2 (6 bases). Germline V lookup: CDR1 SGDLS, CDR2 YYNGEE. V gave up 1 base and J gave up 6 bases, with 20 bases separating them. The CDR3 consists of 17 residues.

The chain uses TRBV6-5 and TRBJ1-2; 7 nucleotides match TRBD1. CDR3 length: 15 residues. V lost 6 bases and J lost 3; bases outside the gene matches: 10. Germline-derived CDR1 and CDR2 are MNHEY and SVGAGI. The CDR3 sequence: CASRPQKGADYGYTF. The CDR3, as DNA: TGTGCCAGCAGACCTCAAAAGGGGGCGGACTATGGCTACACCTTC.

The genes are TRBV5-4 and TRBJ1-2; D not resolved. Germline CDR1 is SGHNT and CDR2 is YYREEE (reference sequence). The CDR3 is 14 amino acids. V was shortened by 4 bases and J by 4 bases, with 14 bases between the two germline ends. DNA for the CDR3: TGTGCCAGCAGCGCCCCAGATCAGGCCTATGGCTACACCTTC. Its protein is CASSAPDQAYGYTF.

This chain connects TRBV9 to TRBJ2-2; D might be TRBD2 (5 bases). This CDR3 comprises 15 residues. Trimming removed 5 bases at V and 0 bases at J, with 11 bases between. Germline CDR1 is SGDLS and CDR2 is YYNGEE. The CDR3 DNA reads as TGTGCCAGCAGGCCGGGGTATTCGAACACCGGGGAGCTGTTTTTT. As protein: CASRPGYSNTGELFF.

The chain recombines TRBV4-2 with TRBJ1-2; possible D gene TRBD1, 5 bases. The CDR3 sequence is 15 residues long. Per germline, CDR1 LGHNA and CDR2 YNFKEQ. The germline V and J ends were trimmed by 0 bases and 8 bases, with 16 bases remaining between them. The CDR3 is CASSQEKNRLVGYTF. Written as DNA, the CDR3 is TGTGCCAGCAGCCAAGAAAAAAACAGGCTAGTCGGCTACACCTTC.

The chain carries TRBV3-1 (or the pseudogene TRBV3-2) and TRBJ1-6, with 9 bases matching TRBD1. The V and J ends lost 3 bases and 10 bases, in that order; junction bases with no gene match: 1. The CDR3 sequence is 13 residues long. Looked up from germline, CDR1 is LGHDT and CDR2 is YNNKEL (reference sequence). The CDR3 spells CASSQTGGSPLHF. The CDR3 DNA sequence: TGTGCCAGCAGCCAGACAGGGGGATCACCCCTCCACTTT.

The J gene is TRBJ1-1, the V gene TRBV7-9; tentatively, D is TRBD1 (5 bases). Deletions cut 2 bases from V and 3 bases from J, with 10 bases between. The germline V gene has CDR1 SEHNR and CDR2 FQNEAQ (reference sequence). This CDR3 comprises 14 residues. The CDR3 nucleotides are TGTGCCAGCAGCTTACCCCAGGGCCACACTGAAGCTTTCTTT. Encoded protein: CASSLPQGHTEAFF.

This clone appeared a few times. V and J are TRBV2 and TRBJ1-5; the D is unclear. The V gene lost 0 bases and the J gene lost 8 bases, with 14 bases spanning the gap. Per germline, CDR1 SNHLY and CDR2 FYNNEI. This CDR3 is 15 amino acids long. DNA for the CDR3: TGTGCCAGCAGTGAAGCGCTTCGAACTCCCAAGCCCCAGCATTTT. Translated: CASSEALRTPKPQHF. The full variable domain, completed using reference TRBV2 and TRBJ1-5, is EPEVTQTPSHQVTQMGQEVILRCVPISNHLYFYWYRQILGQKVEFLVSFYNNEISEKSEIFDDQFSVERPDGSNFTLKIRSTKLEDSAMYFCASSEALRTPKPQHFGDGTRLSIL.

The chain joins TRBV28 to TRBJ1-5; weak D call: TRBD1 (6 bases). In germline, CDR1 is MDHEN, CDR2 SYDVKM. This CDR3 contains 14 residues. Trimming pared 3 bases from V and 7 bases from J, leaving 13 bases between. CDR3 in DNA: TGTGCCAGCAGTTTTCTAGGGGGGGGACAGCCCCAGCATTTT. Amino acid sequence: CASSFLGGGQPQHF. The variable domain in full, completed from reference TRBV28 and TRBJ1-5, reads DVKVTQSSRYLVKRTGEKVFLECVQDMDHENMFWYRQDPGLGLRLIYFSYDVKMKEKGDIPEGYSVSREKKERFSLILESASTNQTSMYLCASSFLGGGQPQHFGDGTRLSIL.

The chain recombines TRBV4-1 with TRBJ1-3; TRBD1 aligns across 8 bases. Trimming removed 4 bases from V and 6 bases from J; junction bases left unmatched: 5. The germline CDR1 and CDR2 sequences are MGHRA and YSYEKL. The CDR3 sequence is 14 residues long. CDR3 sequence: CASSLGQGANTIYF. CDR3 DNA: TGCGCCAGCAGCCTCGGACAGGGAGCAAACACCATATATTTT.

The rearrangement uses TRBV7-8 and TRBJ1-6; D is unclear. Germline values: CDR1 SGHVS, CDR2 FQNEAQ. The CDR3 loop spans 14 amino acids. V dropped 1 base and J dropped 9 bases, with 10 bases sitting between them. CDR3 sequence (DNA): TGTGCCAGCAGCTTAGGTCGGAGTCGTTCACCCCTCCACTTT. Translated, it gives CASSLGRSRSPLHF.

This sequence joins TRBV29-1 and TRBJ1-1, with D perhaps matching TRBD1 (5 bases). V lost 7 bases and J 1 base, leaving 10 bases between the germline ends. Germline CDR1 and CDR2: SQVTM and ANQGSEA. The CDR3 is 12 residues long. CDR3 sequence reads: CSGIRANTEAFF. For the CDR3, the DNA is TGCAGCGGGATCAGGGCGAACACTGAAGCTTTCTTT.

V usage is TRBV11-2 and J usage is TRBJ2-1; 8 nucleotides align to TRBD1. J was trimmed by 7 bases and V by 5 bases; bases with no gene match: 1. The CDR3 is made up of 12 amino acids. CDR1 is SGHAT and CDR2 is FQNNGV in the germline V gene. The CDR3 loop is CASSRQGNEQFF. CDR3 DNA sequence: TGTGCCAGCAGCCGACAGGGGAATGAGCAGTTCTTC.

The chain recombines TRBV28 with TRBJ1-1; TRBD1 might be the D (6 bases). Germline V gives CDR1 MDHEN, CDR2 SYDVKM. V was clipped by 4 bases and J by 1 base, with 22 bases between them. CDR3 length: 18 residues. The CDR3 loop reads CASSSPISRGFTNTEAFF. Here the CDR3 DNA reads TGTGCCAGCAGTTCCCCAATCTCCAGGGGTTTTACGAACACTGAAGCTTTCTTT.

The chain carries TRBV30 and TRBJ1-1; unclear D gene. The CDR3 totals 14 residues. Trimming took off 0 bases at V and 5 bases at J, with 13 bases between the two ends. Germline CDR1 reads GTSNPN; CDR2 reads SVGIG (reference sequence). CDR3 in DNA: TGTGCCTGGAGTGTGGGAGGGAAGGTTACTGAAGCTTTCTTT. Its translation: CAWSVGGKVTEAFF.

The chain has TRBV27 and TRBJ2-7, with 7 bases identical to TRBD1. V shed 5 bases, J shed 7 bases, and the junction held 8 bases outside the gene matches. The CDR3 runs to 13 residues. The germline gives CDR1 MNHEY, CDR2 SMNVEV (reference sequence). The CDR3 nucleotides read TGTGCCAGCAGTCTACAGGGGACGGGAGAGCAGTACTTC. Translation gives CASSLQGTGEQYF.

The genes are TRBV20-1 and TRBJ1-1; 7 nucleotides agree with TRBD1. The CDR3 is 15 amino acids. V shed 3 bases, J shed 0 bases, and the junction held 7 bases outside the gene matches. Germline CDR1 DFQATT, CDR2 SNEGSKA (reference sequence). CDR3 sequence: CSASRGGAMNTEAFF. The CDR3, as DNA: TGCAGTGCTAGTAGAGGGGGCGCAATGAACACTGAAGCTTTCTTT.

CDR3 region: CASSLIAAQQETQYF. The DNA for the CDR3 is TGTGCCAGCAGCTTAATAGCAGCTCAGCAAGAGACCCAGTACTTC. The genes are TRBV7-3 and TRBJ2-5; D is undetermined. Looked up from germline, CDR1 is SGHTA and CDR2 is FQGTGA. The CDR3 consists of 15 residues. Trimming shortened V by 1 base and J by 2 bases, and 11 bases separated the two germline ends.